This TCR beta chain was documented in a study of blood T cell repertoires in COVID-19. In the study overall: The United States, Italy and Spain supplied acute and convalescent COVID-19 samples.

Profiled with immunoSEQ multiplex PCR; TCRdb holds only in-frame clones, not every one. The table shows some 150,000 clones, with around 86% occurring only once. Germline lookup yields CDR1 LGHDT and CDR2 YNNKEL (reference sequence). CDR3 length equals 14 residues. Trimming left V 4 bases short and J 8 bases short, with 14 bases between. The sequence was obtained from a human donor in a cohort sampled during active COVID-19. Input material: peripheral blood. The V gene is TRBV3-1 (or the pseudogene TRBV3-2), the J gene TRBJ1-4; possibly TRBD1 for D (5 bases). The CDR3 nucleotides read TGTGCCAGCAGCCTGACAGACGTAGGGGAAAAACTGTTTTTT. Translated: CASSLTDVGEKLFF.